The T cell receptor beta chain under discussion was sequenced for a study of T cell responses to AZD1222 COVID-19 vaccine. The CDR3 spans 10 residues. Trimming shortened V by 8 bases and J by 10 bases, and 11 bases separated the two germline ends. The V gene's germline CDR1 is MNHNY and CDR2 SVGAGI (reference sequence). In this sample, this clone turned up a few times. Profiled with immunoSEQ multiplex PCR; TCRdb holds only in-frame clones, not every one. Of approximately 92,000 clones listed, approximately 91% were seen once; the top ten hold about a fifth. This receptor was taken from an adult in good health. The chain employs TRBV6-6 and TRBJ1-2, with D unresolved. Sample: peripheral blood, taken on day 0 of AZD1222 vaccination. CDR3 region: CASSRSDYTF. CDR3 bases: TGTGCCAGCTCCCGGTCGGACTACACCTTC.